This TCR beta chain was recorded in a study of shared clonotypes between healthy human individuals. The V and J ends lost 2 bases and 3 bases respectively, with 7 bases between them. The CDR3 contains 14 residues. Germline V gene data show CDR1 as KGHSH and CDR2 as LQKENI. To note about this clone: Its target is not known.

Sequencing was performed with immunoSEQ multiplex PCR; in TCRdb, only in-frame clones are kept and a portion is missing. Among about 1,500,000 clones listed, around 97% were seen once. It was into CD45RA+ naive and CD45RA-negative memory subsets that the CD4+ cells were split. Study-wide findings and caveats: All-four-donor shared clonotypes had higher generation probabilities than non-shared clonotypes did. Only blood underwent sampling, and tissue repertoires likely differ.

V usage is TRBV18 and J usage is TRBJ1-4; D not resolved. The source material was naive CD4+ T cells sorted from blood. Documented subset: CD45RA+ positively selected. The sequence was obtained from a man aged 25 to 45 in good health. In nucleotides, the CDR3 is TGTGCCAGCTCACCAGGGTTGCCTAATGAAAAACTGTTTTTT. This gives the protein CASSPGLPNEKLFF.